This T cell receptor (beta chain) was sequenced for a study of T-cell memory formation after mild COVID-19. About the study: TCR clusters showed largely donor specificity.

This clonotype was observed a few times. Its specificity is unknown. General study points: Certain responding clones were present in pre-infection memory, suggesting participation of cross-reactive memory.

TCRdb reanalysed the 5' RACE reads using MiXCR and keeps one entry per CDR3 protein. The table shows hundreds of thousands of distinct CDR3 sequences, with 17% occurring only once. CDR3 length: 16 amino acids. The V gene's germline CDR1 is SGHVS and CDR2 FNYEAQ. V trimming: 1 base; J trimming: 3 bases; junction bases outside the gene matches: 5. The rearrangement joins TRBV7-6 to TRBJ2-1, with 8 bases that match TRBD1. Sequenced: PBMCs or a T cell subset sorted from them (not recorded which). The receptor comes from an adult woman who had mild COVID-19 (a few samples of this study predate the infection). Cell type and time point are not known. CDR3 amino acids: CASSLGLQGVYNEQFF. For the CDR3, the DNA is TGTGCCAGCAGCTTAGGCTTACAGGGGGTCTACAATGAGCAGTTCTTC.